This T cell receptor (beta chain) was sequenced for a study of neurological immune-mediated disorders. Findings and limits, study-wide: The study found no CDR3 amino acid sequences shared by expanded clones across subjects, suggesting private repertoires in all groups.

Many counts were recorded for this clonotype. Its antigen is not identified. TCRdb fed the 5' RACE reads into MiXCR, producing one record per CDR3 protein. The sample includes 85,000 to 90,000 distinct CDR3 sequences, around 3.5% of them seen just once. The CDR3 loop spans 13 amino acids. V lost 5 bases and J lost 4; bases outside the gene matches: 6. Germline CDR1 is DFQATT and CDR2 is SNEGSKA (reference sequence). The TCR was taken from a woman between 45 and 65 years old with multiple sclerosis. The V gene is TRBV20-1, the J gene TRBJ1-1; 8 bases line up with TRBD1. Specimen: PBMCs. The CDR3: CSAFQGAPTEAFF. The CDR3 nucleotides read TGCAGTGCTTTTCAGGGGGCGCCCACTGAAGCTTTCTTT.